The clone carrying this T cell receptor beta chain came up once. This specimen belongs to a study of metastatic and nonmetastatic thyroid tumors. Thyroid surgery was performed in patients who had received no treatment beforehand. MiXCR re-clonotyped the PCR reads for TCRdb. The sample holds over 20,000 clones, roughly 20% seen once. Trimming took off 5 bases at V and 7 bases at J, with 9 bases between the two ends. The CDR3 extends over 11 amino acids. The V gene is TRBV12-3 or TRBV12-4, the J gene TRBJ2-7; TRBD2 is a possible D gene (5 bases). Specimen: blood. This receptor was obtained from a female donor with papillary thyroid cancer or a benign thyroid nodule (not recorded which). Some clones in this sample may be carry-over from other donors' samples. The DNA for the CDR3 is TGTGCCAGCAGTCCCGGAGGAGAGCAGTACTTC. Its translation is CASSPGGEQYF.